The 27 T cell receptor beta chains below were found in one sample sequenced in a study of blood T cell repertoires in COVID-19. Profiling relied on immunoSEQ multiplex PCR, and the TCRdb table lists in-frame clones only, not all of them. The sample contains tens of thousands of clones, about four fifths of which appear only once. Sequenced material: peripheral blood. Source of these receptors: a man in his fifties or sixties with acute or convalescent COVID-19.

This rearrangement joins TRBV7-9 to TRBJ2-1, with D perhaps matching TRBD1 (6 bases). Trimming removed 1 base from V and 2 bases from J, with 9 bases in between. Germline-derived CDR1 and CDR2 are SEHNR and FQNEAQ (reference sequence). The CDR3 consists of 15 residues. DNA for the CDR3: TGTGCCAGCAGCTTAGACGGACAGCCCTACAATGAGCAGTTCTTC. Translated, it gives CASSLDGQPYNEQFF.

The gene calls are TRBV18 and TRBJ2-1, with 11 bases identical to TRBD1. V gave up 6 bases and J gave up 5 bases; unmatched junction bases: 3. The CDR3 is 14 residues long. The germline gives CDR1 KGHSH, CDR2 LQKENI. CDR3 in DNA: TGTGCCAGCTCCGGGACAGGGGGAAACAATGAGCAGTTCTTC. As protein: CASSGTGGNNEQFF.

The chain couples TRBV10-3 to TRBJ2-1; TRBD1 agrees at 7 bases. Per germline, CDR1 ENHRY and CDR2 SYGVKD. The V segment lost 4 bases and the J segment 1 base; nucleotides outside the gene matches: 19. This CDR3 contains 20 residues. In DNA, the CDR3 is TGTGCCATCAGTGGCTCGACAGGGTCTGACACAGTGGCGTCCTACAATGAGCAGTTCTTC. This encodes CAISGSTGSDTVASYNEQFF.

For the CDR3, the DNA is TGCGCCAGCAGGTTGACACCCGACAGGATGGGGTTGGCTGGGGCCAACGTCCTGACTTTC. It specifies CASRLTPDRMGLAGANVLTF. This chain uses TRBV5-1 with TRBJ2-6; tentative D call: TRBD1 (6 bases). V was pared by 5 bases and J by 2 bases, with 26 bases between. Germline V gives CDR1 SGHRS, CDR2 YFSETQ. The CDR3 spans 20 residues.

The chain carries TRBV3-1 (or the pseudogene TRBV3-2) and TRBJ1-2; tentative D call: TRBD1 (6 bases). The V end was cut by 5 bases, the J end by 5 bases, with 9 bases between. Germline CDR1 reads LGHDT; CDR2 reads YNNKEL (reference sequence). The CDR3 is 12 residues long. The CDR3 DNA sequence: TGTGCCAGCAGCGACACAGGGTATGGCTACACCTTC. It encodes CASSDTGYGYTF.

The V and J genes are TRBV5-4 and TRBJ2-5, with 13 positions matching TRBD2. CDR1 and CDR2 from the germline V gene are SGHNT and YYREEE (reference sequence). Unmatched junction bases numbered 3, after V lost 5 bases and J lost 2 bases. The CDR3 loop spans 15 amino acids. This CDR3 is CASRTSGGGQETQYF. The CDR3, as DNA: TGTGCCAGCAGAACTAGCGGGGGGGGTCAAGAGACCCAGTACTTC.

The chain combines TRBV7-2 with TRBJ2-2; 7 positions agree with TRBD1. Losses at the gene ends were 6 bases for V and 4 bases for J; bases not matched to a gene: 8. CDR1 SGHTA and CDR2 FQGNSA come from the germline V gene. CDR3 length: 15 residues. This CDR3 reads CASRFDRAVTGELFF. CDR3 DNA: TGTGCCAGCAGATTCGACAGGGCGGTCACCGGGGAGCTGTTTTTT.

The chain joins TRBV4-3 to TRBJ1-2; 7 bases agree with TRBD1. The CDR3 extends over 15 amino acids. The J segment lost 4 bases and the V segment lost 0 bases, leaving 5 bases of the junction unmatched. CDR1 is LGHNA and CDR2 is YSLEER in the germline V gene. The CDR3 DNA follows: TGCGCCAGCAGCCAAGAAGGGGGCGCGGGCTATGGCTACACCTTC. The encoded protein is CASSQEGGAGYGYTF.

This sequence joins TRBV12-3 or TRBV12-4 and TRBJ2-7; D is ambiguous. V dropped 2 bases and J dropped 3 bases, with 8 bases sitting between them. This CDR3 contains 13 residues. The CDR3 DNA sequence: TGTGCCAGCAGTTTAAGAGCCGACTACGAGCAGTACTTC. This codes for CASSLRADYEQYF.

This chain links TRBV2 with TRBJ1-1; the match to TRBD1 covers 10 bases. Per germline, CDR1 SNHLY and CDR2 FYNNEI. CDR3 length equals 14 residues. The trim removed 5 bases at V and 11 bases at J, leaving 11 bases unmatched. The CDR3 loop is CASSPTDRGRWAFF. Here the CDR3 DNA reads TGTGCCAGCAGTCCCACCGACAGGGGGCGCTGGGCTTTCTTT.

The V gene is TRBV11-2, the J gene TRBJ2-2, with TRBD2 matching over 9 bases. CDR1 SGHAT and CDR2 FQNNGV come from the germline V gene. Trimming cost V 3 bases and J 5 bases; bases outside gene matches: 10. CDR3 size: 17 residues. The CDR3 loop reads CASSFQVAGAQTGELFF. Here the CDR3 DNA reads TGTGCCAGCAGCTTCCAGGTAGCGGGGGCCCAGACCGGGGAGCTGTTTTTT. The whole variable domain, remainder taken from reference TRBV11-2 and TRBJ2-2, is EAGVAQSPRYKIIEKRQSVAFWCNPISGHATLYWYQQILGQGPKLLIQFQNNGVVDDSQLPKDRFSAERLKGVDSTLKIQPAKLEDSAVYLCASSFQVAGAQTGELFFGEGSRLTVL.

On this clone itself: This sample also contains other DNA sequences that code for the same CDR3. This chain joins TRBV6-5 and TRBJ2-7; the D gene is possibly TRBD2 (7 bases). V was trimmed by 2 bases and J by 1 base, leaving 9 bases between them. Germline-derived CDR1 and CDR2 are MNHEY and SVGAGI. This CDR3 has 14 amino acids. The DNA for the CDR3 is TGTGCCAGCAGTTACGGGGGGGCGTCCTACGAGCAGTACTTC. Its translation: CASSYGGASYEQYF.

The rearrangement links TRBV5-4 to TRBJ1-2; D is unresolved. This CDR3 comprises 12 residues. Deletions cut 4 bases from V and 2 bases from J, with 6 bases between. Germline assignment: CDR1 SGHNT and CDR2 YYREEE (reference sequence). CDR3 sequence (DNA): TGTGCCAGCAGCCGCGAGAACTATGGCTACACCTTC. Its translation: CASSRENYGYTF.

The chain is built from TRBV30 and TRBJ1-6; D remains unclear. This CDR3 is 14 amino acids long. Germline V gene sequence: CDR1 GTSNPN, CDR2 SVGIG (reference sequence). The V end lost 1 base, the J end lost 10 bases, and 14 bases lay between the germline ends. CDR3 sequence: CAWSGGVLGSPLHF. The CDR3, as DNA: TGTGCCTGGAGTGGCGGGGTGTTAGGGTCACCCCTCCACTTT.

The rearrangement links TRBV14 to TRBJ1-4, with a weak D call TRBD1 (5 bases). V lost 1 base and J 5 bases, leaving 14 bases between the germline ends. The CDR3 has 16 residues. Germline CDR1 reads SGHDN; CDR2 reads FVKESK. This CDR3 reads CASSQVWGGANEKLFF. The CDR3 DNA reads TGTGCCAGCAGCCAAGTTTGGGGGGGAGCGAATGAAAAACTGTTTTTT.

The V and J genes are TRBV6-2 or TRBV6-3 and TRBJ2-3; 12 bases agree with TRBD2. The V gene end was trimmed by 5 bases and the J gene end by 1 base; junction bases not matched to a gene: 13. The CDR3 is 19 residues long. Germline loops: CDR1 MNHEY, CDR2 SVGEGT. The CDR3 spells CASSTASSGGAVGTDTQYF. CDR3 in DNA: TGTGCCAGCAGTACGGCGTCTAGCGGGGGGGCCGTCGGCACAGATACGCAGTATTTT.

The chain employs TRBV30 and TRBJ1-5; 7 nucleotides line up with TRBD1. Looked up from germline, CDR1 is GTSNPN and CDR2 is SVGIG (reference sequence). V dropped 6 bases and J dropped 1; count of bases not matched to a gene: 3. CDR3 length: 13 amino acids. The CDR3 here is CACEQGSNQPQHF. CDR3 DNA sequence: TGTGCCTGTGAACAGGGGAGCAATCAGCCCCAGCATTTT.

The chain couples TRBV2 to TRBJ1-1; D remains unclear. V shed 2 bases and J shed 12 bases, with 7 bases lying between them. Germline V gene sequence: CDR1 SNHLY, CDR2 FYNNEI. This CDR3 is 10 amino acids long. CDR3 protein: CASSETYPFF. The CDR3, as DNA: TGTGCCAGCAGTGAAACTTATCCTTTCTTT.

This clone was seen once. The genes are TRBV6-5 and TRBJ1-1; D may be TRBD1 (5 bases). The length of the CDR3 is 16 residues. The V end was cut by 1 base, the J end by 0 bases, with 12 bases between. The germline V gene has CDR1 MNHEY and CDR2 SVGAGI. This CDR3 reads CASSYFGAMMNTEAFF. CDR3 in DNA: TGTGCCAGCAGTTACTTTGGGGCAATGATGAACACTGAAGCTTTCTTT.

V and J are TRBV12-3 or TRBV12-4 and TRBJ1-1, with D hard to call. Trimming shortened V by 6 bases and J by 4 bases, and 9 bases separated the two germline ends. The CDR3 runs to 12 residues. The CDR3 reads CASSPLRTEAFF. CDR3 nucleotide sequence: TGTGCCAGCAGCCCTCTACGCACTGAAGCTTTCTTT.

The chain combines TRBV10-2 with TRBJ1-1; no definite D call. Trimming left V 6 bases short and J 1 base short, with 6 bases between. CDR3 length equals 12 residues. Germline V CDR1 and CDR2: WSHSY, SAAADI. Here the CDR3 DNA reads TGCGCCAGCAGGTCGGGGAACACTGAAGCTTTCTTT. This sequence encodes CASRSGNTEAFF.

V usage is TRBV7-2 and J usage is TRBJ2-2; TRBD1 matches at 11 bases. The germline gives CDR1 SGHTA, CDR2 FQGNSA. The length of the CDR3 is 15 residues. The V and J ends lost 5 bases and 6 bases, in that order; junction bases with no gene match: 5. The DNA of the CDR3 is TGTGCCAGCAGCCCCTCGGGACAGGGGGCCGGGGAGCTGTTTTTT. This sequence encodes CASSPSGQGAGELFF.

This sequence joins TRBV21-1 and TRBJ2-2; the table names TRBD2, a call not compared with the DNA. TRBV21-1 constitutes a pseudogene. The CDR3 extends over 16 amino acids. CDR3 region: CASSTCGTAGIRELFF. DNA for the CDR3: TGTGCCAGCAGCACTTGCGGGACGGCCGGGATCAGGGAGCTGTTTTTT.

This rearrangement joins TRBV6-2 or TRBV6-3 to TRBJ2-3; TRBD2 might be the D (6 bases). The germline V gene has CDR1 MNHEY and CDR2 SVGEGT. There are 14 residues in the CDR3. The V end lost 5 bases, the J end lost 4 bases, and 13 bases lay between the germline ends. The CDR3 DNA follows: TGTGCCAGCAGTCACCCTCGCGGGGCAGATACGCAGTATTTT. Encoded protein: CASSHPRGADTQYF.

This chain uses TRBV11-2 with TRBJ1-1; the D is unclear. This CDR3 has 15 residues. V lost 4 bases and J lost 3, with 15 bases in between. CDR1 and CDR2 from the germline V gene are SGHAT and FQNNGV. The CDR3 DNA is TGTGCCAGCAGCTCCTGGGAGGGCAAGGACACTGAAGCTTTCTTT. Protein product: CASSSWEGKDTEAFF. Variable domain in full (rest from reference TRBV11-2 and TRBJ1-1): EAGVAQSPRYKIIEKRQSVAFWCNPISGHATLYWYQQILGQGPKLLIQFQNNGVVDDSQLPKDRFSAERLKGVDSTLKIQPAKLEDSAVYLCASSSWEGKDTEAFFGQGTRLTVV.

The table lists this clone with a few counts. The genes are TRBV4-1 and TRBJ2-1, with 15 bases fitting TRBD2. The length of the CDR3 is 17 residues. J gave up 5 bases and V 4 bases, and 6 bases lay outside the gene matches. CDR1 is MGHRA and CDR2 is YSYEKL in the germline V gene. The CDR3 DNA sequence: TGCGCCAGCAGCCCCGGACTAGCGGGGGGGCGGAACAATGAGCAGTTCTTC. The encoded protein is CASSPGLAGGRNNEQFF.

V is TRBV7-2 and J is TRBJ1-2, with 8 bases that match TRBD1. V shed 5 bases and J 3 bases; nucleotides not matched to a gene: 2. CDR1 and CDR2 (germline): SGHTA, FQGNSA. This CDR3 comprises 13 residues. The CDR3 region has the DNA TGTGCCAGCAGCCAGACAGGGGACTATGGCTACACCTTC. This codes for CASSQTGDYGYTF.